This TCR beta chain was identified during a study of T cells after yellow fever vaccination. For the study at large: The SMART-Seq v4 Ultra Low Input method served to prepare the low-cell-number fractions. Whole-study results and caveats: Some clonotypes were seen in both the CD4 and the CD8 compartments. These made up a small share and likely arose from convergent recombination.

The CDR3 is made up of 13 amino acids. Germline CDR1 and CDR2: SGHVS and FQNEAQ. The V end lost 6 bases, the J end lost 6 bases, and 11 bases lay between the germline ends. The 5'RACE template-switching step produced TCR cDNA and added a universal primer site and UMIs. TCRdb re-called the 5' RACE reads with MiXCR, one entry per CDR3 protein. The table has roughly 100,000 distinct CDR3 sequences, roughly 8.2% seen once. The material sequenced was CD8+ T cells not binding an NS4B(214-222) dextramer, sorted from PBMCs, taken around 15 days after the first yellow fever vaccination. The TCR was taken from a man aged 18 to 29 who received the YFV17D yellow fever vaccine. This sequence joins TRBV7-8 and TRBJ2-2; D remains ambiguous. In DNA, the CDR3 is TGTGCCAGCAGTGGGGTGCTACCCGGGGAGCTGTTTTTT. Protein: CASSGVLPGELFF.